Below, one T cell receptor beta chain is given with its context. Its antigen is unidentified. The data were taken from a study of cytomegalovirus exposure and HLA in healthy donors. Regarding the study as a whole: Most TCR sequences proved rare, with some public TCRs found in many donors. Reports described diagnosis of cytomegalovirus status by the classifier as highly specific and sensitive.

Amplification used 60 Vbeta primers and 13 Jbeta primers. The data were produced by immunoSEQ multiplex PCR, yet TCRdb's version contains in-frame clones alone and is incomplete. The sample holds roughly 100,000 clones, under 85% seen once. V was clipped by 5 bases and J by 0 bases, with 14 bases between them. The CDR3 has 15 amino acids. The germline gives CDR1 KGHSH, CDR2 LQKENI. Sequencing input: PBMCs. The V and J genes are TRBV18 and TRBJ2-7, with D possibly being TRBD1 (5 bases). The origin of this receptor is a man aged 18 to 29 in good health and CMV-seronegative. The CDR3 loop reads CASSYDRTSSYEQYF. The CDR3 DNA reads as TGTGCCAGCTCATACGACAGAACATCCTCCTACGAGCAGTACTTC. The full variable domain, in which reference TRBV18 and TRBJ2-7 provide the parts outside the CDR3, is NAGVMQNPRHLVRRRGQEARLRCSPMKGHSHVYWYRQLPEEGLKFMVYLQKENIIDESGMPKERFSAEFPKEGPSILRIQQVVRGDSAAYFCASSYDRTSSYEQYFGPGTRLTVT.